This paragraph reports one T cell receptor (beta chain). Its antigen is currently not known. The input lacks base qualities; no much larger clone sits a single base away. These data are taken from a study of MAIT cells during Salmonella Paratyphi A infection (dated 2017 in TCRdb). Turning to the overall study: Adult volunteers aged 18 to 60 ingested a single dose of 1-5x10^3 CFU of S. Paratyphi A strain NVGH308. Ciprofloxacin 500 mg twice daily for 14 days, starting at diagnosis, was given to diagnosed volunteers.

The library relied on 5' RACE. TCRbeta was amplified in two rounds of PCR using Phusion High-Fidelity polymerase, and the primers added sample-specific barcodes. Template-switch cDNA synthesis with SMARTScribe reverse transcriptase and a TRBC-specific primer was used to generate TCRbeta libraries. The barcoded samples were pooled and then prepared using the NEBNext Ultra DNA Library Prep Kit for Illumina. Libraries were sequenced on an Illumina MiSeq with the MiSeq reagent kit v2, 300 cycles. The authors' pipeline ran thus. Jemultiplexer was used to demultiplex reads by barcode, and MiTCR with default parameters handled the alignment. VDJtools removed non-functional sequences, and clonotypes were defined by amino acid sequence, with clonotype frequencies based on assigned sequence reads. The clonal space homeostasis analysis grouped clonotypes by frequency into over-represented (0.05-1), large, medium and small bins. TCRdb reprocessing: public reads trimmed at Q25 with fastp, clones called with MiXCR, in-frame beta chains kept. Rows merge per CDR3 protein into single entries with the most common DNA and genes. What appears here as the V and J calls and clone size reflects TCRdb's work, not the paper's. The sample table contains just under 1,500 distinct CDR3 sequences; only one count was recorded for just over 65% of them. Roughly 50% of the sample belongs to the ten largest clones.

This sample's time point label indicates: after infection, following antibiotic treatment. Using flow cytometry, MAIT cells, defined as Valpha7.2+ CD161+ T cells, were identified and sorted. In a handful of volunteers who developed enteric fever after controlled oral challenge with live Salmonella Paratyphi A, circulating MAIT cell TCRbeta repertoires were profiled over time. MAIT cell samples were contributed by each diagnosed volunteer at pre-infection, mid-infection and post-infection timepoints. A diagnosis of enteric fever was based on Paratyphi A bacteremia and/or a persistent fever above 38 degrees C that lasted longer than 12 hours. Challenged volunteers were diagnosed with infection between day 4 and day 7 after challenge. For RNA extraction, roughly 5,000 to 10,000 MAIT cells from each sample were sorted straight into RNAqueous-Micro lysis buffer. Lymphoprep gradient centrifugation was used to isolate peripheral blood mononuclear cells from blood samples and leukocyte cones. Cell sorting used a BD FACSAria Fusion or BD FACSAria III sorter.

Overall study outcomes, separate from this receptor: A significant decrease in the space occupied by over-represented MAIT clonotypes was found from baseline to mid-infection (approximately 0.17 to 0.10), whereas no significant post-infection difference was found. The availability of volunteer samples limited the sample sizes, but these sizes were considered adequate to detect differences between groups. Compared with healthy controls, diagnosed volunteers had more expansion or contraction among the top five MAIT clonotypes (roughly 0.5 versus 0.14), suggesting that infection reshaped the repertoire. MAIT TRBV usage was oligoclonal with a preference for TRBV20 and TRBV6, and infection appeared not to change this usage.

The CDR3 covers 13 residues, taking in both the cysteine and the phenylalanine. The entry retains the CDR3 DNA only, 39 bases that are in frame from base 1. CDR1 and CDR2 (KGHDR, SFDVKD) derive from the germline V gene. V is trimmed back by 4 bases and J by 5 bases, and the junction contains 3 bases that no gene match accounts for. The specimen was MAIT cells from blood, collected at the last sampling point of the challenge study. The receptor was isolated from a person aged 18-70 years who was deliberately infected with Salmonella Paratyphi A in a paratyphoid fever challenge study. Recombination connected TRBV24-1 to TRBJ1-1; TRBD1 aligns with 7 central bases. Here is the DNA: TGTGCCACCAGTGAACAGGGGAGGACTGAAGCTTTCTTT. Translated, it gives CATSEQGRTEAFF.